In its sample, the clone carrying this T cell receptor (beta chain) was seen once. The data originate from a study of blood T cells in healthy people across ages. The V gene's germline CDR1 is SGDLS and CDR2 YYNGEE. Losses at the gene ends were 4 bases for V and 10 bases for J; bases not matched to a gene: 8. The CDR3 has 13 residues. A second about 7 to 12 cycle PCR used barcoded and J-beta primers. Each CDR3 protein is one row after TCRdb ran MiXCR on the 5' RACE reads. The repertoire holds 800,000 or so distinct CDR3 sequences, 55% to 65% seen once, with about 30% in the top ten. The TCR originated in a man younger than 40 in good health. Sequencing was performed on blood. The V gene is TRBV9, the J gene TRBJ2-1; TRBD1 agrees at 7 bases. DNA for the CDR3: TGTGCCAGCAGCCCCTTAGGGGGCTGGGAGCAGTTCTTC. Its protein is CASSPLGGWEQFF.